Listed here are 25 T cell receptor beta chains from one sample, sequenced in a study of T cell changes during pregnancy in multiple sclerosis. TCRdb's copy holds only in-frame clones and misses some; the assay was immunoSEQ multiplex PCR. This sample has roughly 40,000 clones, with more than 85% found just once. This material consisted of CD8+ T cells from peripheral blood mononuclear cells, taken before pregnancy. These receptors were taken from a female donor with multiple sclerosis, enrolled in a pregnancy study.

CDR3 in amino acids: CASSLLTGGPSYEQYF. The CDR3 nucleotides are TGTGCCAGCAGCTTGCTGACAGGGGGCCCTTCGTACGAGCAGTACTTC. The rearrangement joins TRBV28 to TRBJ2-7, with 10 nucleotides matching TRBD1. The CDR3 contains 16 residues. Germline V CDR1 and CDR2: MDHEN, SYDVKM. The V and J ends lost 6 bases and 4 bases, in that order; junction bases with no gene match: 12.

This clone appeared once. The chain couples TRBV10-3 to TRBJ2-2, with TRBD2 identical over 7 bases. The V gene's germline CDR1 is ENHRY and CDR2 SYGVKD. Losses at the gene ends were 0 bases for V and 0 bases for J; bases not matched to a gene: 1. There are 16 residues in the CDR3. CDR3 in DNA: TGTGCCATCAGTGAGTCTGGGACTACGAACACCGGGGAGCTGTTTTTT. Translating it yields CAISESGTTNTGELFF.

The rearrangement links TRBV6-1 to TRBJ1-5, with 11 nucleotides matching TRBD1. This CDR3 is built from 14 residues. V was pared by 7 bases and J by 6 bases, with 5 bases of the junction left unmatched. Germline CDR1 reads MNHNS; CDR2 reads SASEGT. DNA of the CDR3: TGTGCCAGCATGGGACAGGGGGTTGTTCAGCCCCAGCATTTT. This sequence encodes CASMGQGVVQPQHF.

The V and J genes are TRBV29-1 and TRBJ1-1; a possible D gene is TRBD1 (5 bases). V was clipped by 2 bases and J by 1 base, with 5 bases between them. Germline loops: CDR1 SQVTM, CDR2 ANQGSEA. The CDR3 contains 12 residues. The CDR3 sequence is CSVETGNTEAFF. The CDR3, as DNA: TGCAGCGTTGAAACAGGGAACACTGAAGCTTTCTTT. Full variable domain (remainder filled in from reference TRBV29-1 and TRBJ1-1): SAVISQKPSRDICQRGTSLTIQCQVDSQVTMMFWYRQQPGQSLTLIATANQGSEATYESGFVIDKFPISRPNLTFSTLTVSNMSPEDSSIYLCSVETGNTEAFFGQGTRLTVV.

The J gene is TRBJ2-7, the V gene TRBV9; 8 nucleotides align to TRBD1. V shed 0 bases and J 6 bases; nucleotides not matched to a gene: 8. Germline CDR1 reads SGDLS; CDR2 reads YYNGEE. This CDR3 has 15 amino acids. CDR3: CASSVVGTGGSEQYF. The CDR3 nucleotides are TGTGCCAGCAGCGTAGTGGGGACAGGCGGATCCGAGCAGTACTTC.

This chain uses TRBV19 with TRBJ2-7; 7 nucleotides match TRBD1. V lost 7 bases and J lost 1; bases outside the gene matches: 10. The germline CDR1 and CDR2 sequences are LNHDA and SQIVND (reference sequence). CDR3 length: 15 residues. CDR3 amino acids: CASTPGQGESYEQYF. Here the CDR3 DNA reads TGTGCCAGTACCCCGGGGCAGGGGGAATCCTACGAGCAGTACTTC.

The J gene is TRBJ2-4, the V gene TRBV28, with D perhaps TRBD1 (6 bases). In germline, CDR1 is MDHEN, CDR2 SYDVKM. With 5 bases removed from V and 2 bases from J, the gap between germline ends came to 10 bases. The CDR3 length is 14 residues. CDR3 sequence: CASSPQGSKNIQYF. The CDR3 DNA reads TGTGCCAGCAGTCCACAGGGTTCCAAAAACATTCAGTACTTC.

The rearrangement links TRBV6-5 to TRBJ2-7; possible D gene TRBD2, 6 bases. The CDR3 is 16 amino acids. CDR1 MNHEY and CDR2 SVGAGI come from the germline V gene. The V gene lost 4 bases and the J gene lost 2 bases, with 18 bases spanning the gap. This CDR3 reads CASSLAPGTSPYEQYF. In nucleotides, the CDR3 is TGTGCCAGCAGTTTGGCCCCAGGGACTTCCCCCTACGAGCAGTACTTC.

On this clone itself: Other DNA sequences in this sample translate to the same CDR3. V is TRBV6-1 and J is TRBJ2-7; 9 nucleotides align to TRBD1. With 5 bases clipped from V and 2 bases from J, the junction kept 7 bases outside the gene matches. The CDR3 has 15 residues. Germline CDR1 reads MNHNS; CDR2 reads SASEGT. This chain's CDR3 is CASSRGDRATYEQYF. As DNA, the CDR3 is TGTGCCAGCAGTAGGGGGGACAGGGCAACCTACGAGCAGTACTTC.

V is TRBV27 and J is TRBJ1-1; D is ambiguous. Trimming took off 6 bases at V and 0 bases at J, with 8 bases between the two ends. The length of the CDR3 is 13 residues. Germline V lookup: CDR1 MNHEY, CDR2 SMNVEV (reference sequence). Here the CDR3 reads CASSPVMNTEAFF. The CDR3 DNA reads TGTGCCAGCAGCCCCGTAATGAACACTGAAGCTTTCTTT.

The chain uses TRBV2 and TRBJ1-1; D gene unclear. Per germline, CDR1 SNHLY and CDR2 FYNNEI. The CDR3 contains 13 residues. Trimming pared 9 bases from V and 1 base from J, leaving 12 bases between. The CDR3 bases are TGTGCCAGAGGTGACTTCTCGAACACTGAAGCTTTCTTT. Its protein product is CARGDFSNTEAFF.

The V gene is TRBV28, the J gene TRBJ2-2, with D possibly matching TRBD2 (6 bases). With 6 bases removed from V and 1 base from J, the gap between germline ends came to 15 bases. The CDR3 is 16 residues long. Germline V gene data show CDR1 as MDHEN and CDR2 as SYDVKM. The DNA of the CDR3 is TGTGCCAGCAGGGCCCTCGGGGGAGTGAACACCGGGGAGCTGTTTTTT. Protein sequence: CASRALGGVNTGELFF.

CDR3 residues: CASSFSGSEQYF. The CDR3 nucleotides read TGTGCCAGCAGCTTTTCGGGGTCAGAGCAGTACTTC. This rearrangement joins TRBV7-9 to TRBJ2-7; tentative D call: TRBD2 (5 bases). This CDR3 contains 12 residues. The V end was cut by 3 bases, the J end by 7 bases, with 10 bases between. Germline V gene lookup returns CDR1 SEHNR and CDR2 FQNEAQ (reference sequence).

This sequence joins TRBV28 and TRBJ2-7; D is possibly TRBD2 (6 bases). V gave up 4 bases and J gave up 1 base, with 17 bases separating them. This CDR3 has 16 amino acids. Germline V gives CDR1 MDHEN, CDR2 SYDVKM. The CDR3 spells CASSSPGRSKSYEQYF. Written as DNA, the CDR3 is TGTGCCAGCAGTTCCCCCGGGAGATCCAAGTCCTACGAGCAGTACTTC.

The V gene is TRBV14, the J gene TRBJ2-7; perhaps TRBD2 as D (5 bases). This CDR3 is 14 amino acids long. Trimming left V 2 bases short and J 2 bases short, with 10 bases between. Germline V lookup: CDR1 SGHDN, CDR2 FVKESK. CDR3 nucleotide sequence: TGTGCCAGCAGCCAATTGGGGAGAACCTACGAGCAGTACTTC. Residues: CASSQLGRTYEQYF.

CDR3 sequence (DNA): TGTGCCAGCAGTTTCAGACTAGCGGGAGATGGATCGTATACAGATACGCAGTATTTT. It codes for CASSFRLAGDGSYTDTQYF. The chain employs TRBV28 and TRBJ2-3; 12 positions match TRBD2. The CDR3 is 19 residues long. V trimming: 3 bases; J trimming: 3 bases; junction bases outside the gene matches: 13. Germline CDR1 MDHEN, CDR2 SYDVKM.

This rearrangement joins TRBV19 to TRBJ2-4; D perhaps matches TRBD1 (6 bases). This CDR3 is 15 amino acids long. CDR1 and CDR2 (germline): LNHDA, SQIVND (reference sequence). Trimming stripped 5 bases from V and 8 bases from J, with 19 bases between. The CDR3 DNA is TGTGCCAGTAGTGTCCGGACAGTTGGATGGGACATTCAGTACTTC. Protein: CASSVRTVGWDIQYF.

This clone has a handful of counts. The CDR3 DNA sequence: TGCAGCGTTCTGGGGAGAGCTGAAGCTTTCTTT. Its protein product is CSVLGRAEAFF. The chain couples TRBV29-1 to TRBJ1-1; D is unclear. The CDR3 has 11 amino acids. Germline CDR1 reads SQVTM; CDR2 reads ANQGSEA. V gave up 5 bases and J gave up 6 bases, with 10 bases separating them.

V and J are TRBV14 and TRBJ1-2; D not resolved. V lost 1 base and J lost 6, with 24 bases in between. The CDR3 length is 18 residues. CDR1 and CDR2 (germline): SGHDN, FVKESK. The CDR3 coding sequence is TGTGCCAGCAGCCAAGCCGAAGACTACTGGCTGGCAGGAGATGGCTACACCTTC. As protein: CASSQAEDYWLAGDGYTF.

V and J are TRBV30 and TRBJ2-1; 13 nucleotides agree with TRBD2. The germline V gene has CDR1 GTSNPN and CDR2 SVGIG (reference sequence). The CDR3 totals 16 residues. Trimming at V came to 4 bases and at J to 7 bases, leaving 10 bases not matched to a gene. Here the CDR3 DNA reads TGTGCCTGGATTCCGACTAGCGGGAGGAAGGAGAATGAGCAGTTCTTC. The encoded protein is CAWIPTSGRKENEQFF.

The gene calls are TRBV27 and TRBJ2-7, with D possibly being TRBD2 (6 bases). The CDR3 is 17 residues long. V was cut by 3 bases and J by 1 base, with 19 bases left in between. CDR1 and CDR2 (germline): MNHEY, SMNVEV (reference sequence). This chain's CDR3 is CASSLGWSAGLSYEQYF. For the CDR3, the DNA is TGTGCCAGCAGTTTGGGTTGGTCAGCGGGCCTGTCCTACGAGCAGTACTTC.

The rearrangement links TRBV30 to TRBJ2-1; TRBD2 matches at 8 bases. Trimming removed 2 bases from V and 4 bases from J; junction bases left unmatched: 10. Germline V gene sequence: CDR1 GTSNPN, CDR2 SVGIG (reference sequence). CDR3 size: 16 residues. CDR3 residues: CAWSSTGLAFYNEQFF. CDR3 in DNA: TGTGCCTGGAGTTCGACAGGACTAGCATTTTACAATGAGCAGTTCTTC. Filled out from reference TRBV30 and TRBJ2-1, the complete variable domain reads SQTIHQWPATLVQPVGSPLSLECTVEGTSNPNLYWYRQAAGRGLQLLFYSVGIGQISSEVPQNLSASRPQDRQFILSSKKLLLSDSGFYLCAWSSTGLAFYNEQFFGPGTRLTVL.

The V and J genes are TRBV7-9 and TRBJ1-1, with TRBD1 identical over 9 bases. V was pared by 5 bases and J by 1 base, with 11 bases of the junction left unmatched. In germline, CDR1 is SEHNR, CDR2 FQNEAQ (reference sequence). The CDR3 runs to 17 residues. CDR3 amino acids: CASSPSDRGWWNTEAFF. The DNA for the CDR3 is TGTGCCAGCAGCCCCTCGGACAGGGGATGGTGGAACACTGAAGCTTTCTTT.

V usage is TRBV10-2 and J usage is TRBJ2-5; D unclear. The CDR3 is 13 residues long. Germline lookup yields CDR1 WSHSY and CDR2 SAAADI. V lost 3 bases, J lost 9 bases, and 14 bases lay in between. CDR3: CASSDGRNEAQYF. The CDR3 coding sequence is TGCGCCAGCAGTGATGGTCGGAACGAGGCCCAGTACTTC.

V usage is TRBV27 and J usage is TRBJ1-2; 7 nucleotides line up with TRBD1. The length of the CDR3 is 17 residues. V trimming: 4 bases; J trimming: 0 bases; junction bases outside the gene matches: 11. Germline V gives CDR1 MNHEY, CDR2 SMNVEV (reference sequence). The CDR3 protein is CASSSLGTAFPNYGYTF. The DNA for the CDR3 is TGTGCCAGCAGTTCCCTCGGGACAGCATTCCCTAACTATGGCTACACCTTC.